This TCR beta chain was found in a study of T cell repertoires in cytomegalovirus infection. Concerning this clonotype: The antigen remains unidentified. One junction end does not reproduce the germline sequence, and a read error may be involved.

Germline V gives CDR1 SGHVS, CDR2 FQNEAQ. CDR3 size: 14 residues. TCRdb recomputed calls from the reads with MiXCR, one row per CDR3 protein. The sample consists of approximately 910,000 distinct CDR3 sequences, around 29% of them appearing once. The rearrangement links TRBV7-8 to TRBJ2-3; 10 bases match TRBD2. This TCR came from a human donor in good health (CMV status not recorded). Some clones in this sample may be carry-over from other donors' samples. The sequencing here drew on cultured CD8+ T cells from PBMCs, taken from culture after CMV antigen stimulation. CDR3 in amino acids: CVSSLAGGSDTQYF. CDR3 coding DNA: TGTGTCAGCAGCTTAGCGGGGGGATCAGATACGCAGTATTTT.